This TCR beta chain was documented in a study of identical twins. The V gene end was trimmed by 3 bases and the J gene end by 4 bases; junction bases not matched to a gene: 1. CDR1 and CDR2 (germline): DFQATT, SNEGSKA (reference sequence). The CDR3 has 13 amino acids. This clonotype was found a few times. Its antigen is unknown. TCRdb processed the 5' RACE reads anew with MiXCR; each CDR3 protein has one entry. Here the sample spans approximately 500,000 distinct CDR3 sequences, 20% to 30% being singletons. Whole-study results and caveats: Beta clonotypes that were abundant in cord blood contained fewer insertions, a pattern absent from memory repertoires.

These data were also filed under a second study, of T cells expressing NK-cell markers. From that second work: Cells sorted as CD3+CD56+NKG2C+, CD3+CD56+NKG2C- and CD3+CD56-NKG2C+ T cells supplied the TCR beta repertoires. The use of an anti-gamma-delta TCR antibody, which was added in several experiments, restricted sorting to T cells expressing alpha-beta TCR.

The material sequenced was CD4+ T cells sorted from blood. This chain connects TRBV20-1 to TRBJ2-2; 8 bases agree with TRBD2. This sequence was found in a woman aged 18-29 years in good health. DNA of the CDR3: TGCAGTGCTAGGCGGGGGGCCACCGGGGAGCTGTTTTTT. Its protein is CSARRGATGELFF.